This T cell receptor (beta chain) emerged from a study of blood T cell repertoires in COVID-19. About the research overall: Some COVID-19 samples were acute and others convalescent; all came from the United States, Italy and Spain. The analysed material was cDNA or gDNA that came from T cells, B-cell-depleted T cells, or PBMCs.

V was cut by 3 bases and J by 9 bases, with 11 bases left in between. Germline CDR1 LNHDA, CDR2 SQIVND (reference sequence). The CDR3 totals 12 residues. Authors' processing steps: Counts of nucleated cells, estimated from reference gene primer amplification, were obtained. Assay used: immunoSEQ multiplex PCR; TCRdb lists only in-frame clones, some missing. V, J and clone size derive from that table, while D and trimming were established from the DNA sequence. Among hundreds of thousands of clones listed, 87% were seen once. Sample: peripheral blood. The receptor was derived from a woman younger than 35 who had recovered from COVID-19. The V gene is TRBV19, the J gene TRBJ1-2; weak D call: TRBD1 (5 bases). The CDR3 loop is CASSISGASYTF. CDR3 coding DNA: TGTGCCAGTAGTATCTCTGGGGCTAGCTACACCTTC.